This T cell receptor (beta chain) was captured in a study of shared clonotypes between healthy human individuals. About the study: The donors, a couple of women and a few men, were aged 18 to 49. Study-wide results and limits: The sampled material consisted only of blood, and tissue repertoires are likely to differ.

In the naive CD8 group, cells lacked CD45RO and were positively selected for CCR7, so terminally differentiated effector memory CD45RA+ cells were left out. TCRdb's copy holds only in-frame clones and misses some; the assay was immunoSEQ multiplex PCR. Of approximately 810,000 clones listed, about 91% are singletons. The sample holds a few counts of this clone. No antigen is known for it. The specimen was naive CD8+ T cells sorted from blood. This sequence originates from a man aged 25-45 years in good health.

The CDR3 bases are TGCGCCAGCAGCTTGTGGGGGGACACTGAAGCTTTCTTT. It specifies CASSLWGDTEAFF. The chain recombines TRBV5-1 with TRBJ1-1, with a tentative D call TRBD1 (5 bases). The V gene's germline CDR1 is SGHRS and CDR2 YFSETQ. The CDR3 totals 13 residues. V was cut by 1 base and J by 3 bases, with 7 bases left in between.